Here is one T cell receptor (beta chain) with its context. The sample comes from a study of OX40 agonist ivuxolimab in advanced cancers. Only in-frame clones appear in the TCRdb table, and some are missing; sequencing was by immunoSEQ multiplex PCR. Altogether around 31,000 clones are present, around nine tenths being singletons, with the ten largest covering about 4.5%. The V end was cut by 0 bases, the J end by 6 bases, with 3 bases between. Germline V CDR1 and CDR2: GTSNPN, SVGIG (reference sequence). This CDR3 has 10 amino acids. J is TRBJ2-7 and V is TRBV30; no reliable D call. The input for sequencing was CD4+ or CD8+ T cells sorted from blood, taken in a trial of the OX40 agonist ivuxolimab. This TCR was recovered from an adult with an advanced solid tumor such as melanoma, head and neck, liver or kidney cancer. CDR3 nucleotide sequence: TGTGCCTGGAGTGTCGTCGAGCAGTACTTC. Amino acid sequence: CAWSVVEQYF.